This is a list of T cell receptor beta chains from one sample in a study of technical replicates of blood from a handful of donors. TCRdb's table, derived via immunoSEQ multiplex PCR, lists solely in-frame clones and lacks some. This sample has about 64,000 clones; approximately 86% occur once, and the top ten carry about 5%. The specimen was PBMCs. These receptors all stem from a human donor in good health. Some clones in this sample may be carry-over from other donors' samples. Both conserved end residues are part of each CDR3. D genes are given only for firm matches. Rows give clone size only sometimes, using once, few, many, or a class for an expanded clone.

15	TRBD1	TRBJ2-3	.	TRBV10-3	CAISVGQGAQDTQYF	TGTGCCATCAGTGTTGGACAGGGGGCCCAAGATACGCAGTATTTT
19	TRBD2	TRBJ2-2	.	TRBV7-3	CASSLLSPASGGLTGELFF	TGTGCCAGCAGCTTACTCTCGCCGGCTAGCGGGGGTTTGACCGGGGAGCTGTTTTTT
15	.	TRBJ2-2	.	TRBV9	CASSQGLSNTGELFF	TGTGCCAGCAGCCAGGGACTTTCGAACACCGGGGAGCTGTTTTTT
16	TRBD2	TRBJ2-3	.	TRBV7-9	CASSLFLAGGPDTQYF	TGTGCCAGCAGCTTATTTCTAGCGGGAGGGCCAGATACGCAGTATTTT
16	TRBD2	TRBJ2-3	.	TRBV13	CASSLVLAGATDTQYF	TGTGCCAGCAGCTTAGTCCTAGCGGGGGCCACAGATACGCAGTATTTT
15	TRBD2	TRBJ2-2	.	TRBV2	CASRLLAGGSGELFF	TGTGCCAGCAGGCTACTAGCGGGGGGGTCCGGGGAGCTGTTTTTT
15	TRBD1	TRBJ2-7	.	TRBV6-5	CASSSAGTGGYEQYF	TGTGCCAGCAGTTCTGCCGGGACAGGGGGCTACGAGCAGTACTTC
13	.	TRBJ2-7	.	TRBV2	CASSGLGKYEQYF	TGTGCCAGCAGTGGACTAGGAAAATACGAGCAGTACTTC
13	TRBD1	TRBJ1-2	.	TRBV5-5	CASSYGTGNGYTF	TGTGCCAGCAGCTACGGGACAGGAAATGGCTACACCTTC
13	.	TRBJ2-7	.	TRBV6-5	CASKNGGDHEQYF	TGTGCCAGCAAAAACGGAGGGGACCACGAGCAGTACTTC
13	TRBD1	TRBJ2-7	.	TRBV29-1	CSVERDREHEQYF	TGCAGCGTTGAAAGGGACAGGGAACACGAGCAGTACTTC
14	.	TRBJ1-1	.	TRBV5-1	CASRAGGDNTEAFF	TGCGCCAGCCGCGCCGGGGGGGATAACACTGAAGCTTTCTTT
14	TRBD1	TRBJ1-1	.	TRBV7-2	CASSLRGLGTEAFF	TGTGCCAGCAGCTTAAGGGGGCTAGGCACTGAAGCTTTCTTT
15	.	TRBJ1-5	.	TRBV5-6	CASSLGNEVGQPQHF	TGTGCCAGCAGCTTGGGCAATGAGGTGGGTCAGCCCCAGCATTTT
15	.	TRBJ1-5	.	TRBV11-2	CASSLRGFRNQPQHF	TGTGCCAGCAGCTTAAGGGGGTTCAGGAATCAGCCCCAGCATTTT
15	.	TRBJ2-7	.	TRBV6-1	CASSLSVVARYEQYF	TGTGCCAGCAGCCTCTCCGTTGTAGCCCGCTACGAGCAGTACTTC
15	.	TRBJ1-6	few	TRBV9	CASSEPPGGNSPLHF	TGTGCCAGCAGCGAGCCCCCCGGAGGGAATTCACCCCTCCACTTT
15	.	TRBJ2-3	.	TRBV5-6	CASSQLGGRGDTQYF	TGTGCCAGCAGCCAGTTGGGGGGACGGGGAGATACGCAGTATTTT
14	.	TRBJ2-2	few	TRBV18	CASSPSTGTGELFF	TGTGCCAGCTCACCAAGTACCGGGACCGGGGAGCTGTTTTTT
14	.	TRBJ2-1	once	TRBV29-1	CSLSPGHPYNEQFF	TGCAGCTTGAGTCCGGGACACCCTTACAATGAGCAGTTCTTC
16	TRBD1	TRBJ1-1	.	TRBV6-6	CASSPGTGGLDTEAFF	TGTGCCAGCAGTCCCGGGACAGGGGGCTTGGACACTGAAGCTTTCTTT
20	TRBD2	TRBJ2-7	.	TRBV4-1	CASSQVAGGPSVWGSDEQYF	TGCGCCAGCAGCCAGGTAGCGGGGGGGCCTTCCGTGTGGGGTTCGGACGAGCAGTACTTC
13	TRBD1	TRBJ1-2	.	TRBV7-2	CASSLTGDYGYTF	TGTGCCAGCAGCTTAACAGGGGACTATGGCTACACCTTC
15	TRBD2	TRBJ2-1	.	TRBV6-6	CASSYSGRAGYEQFF	TGTGCCAGCAGTTATAGCGGGAGGGCTGGGTATGAGCAGTTCTTC
15	.	TRBJ2-1	.	TRBV4-2	CASSSQEQGYNEQFF	TGTGCCAGCAGCTCACAGGAACAGGGCTACAATGAGCAGTTCTTC
16	TRBD2	TRBJ2-5	.	TRBV4-2	CASSQALAGGQETQYF	TGTGCCAGCAGCCAAGCGCTAGCGGGGGGGCAAGAGACCCAGTACTTC
14	.	TRBJ1-5	.	TRBV29-1	CSVGLGAGNQPQHF	TGCAGCGTTGGTTTGGGGGCGGGCAATCAGCCCCAGCATTTT
15	.	TRBJ1-3	.	TRBV6-5	CASSYYGQSGNTIYF	TGTGCCAGCAGTTACTACGGACAGTCCGGAAACACCATATATTTT